The sequence of this T cell receptor beta chain was determined in a study of regulatory T cells in long-lasting Graves disease (dated by TCRdb to about 2021). Study-level background: Antithyroid drugs had been taken for less than 3 months by newly diagnosed Graves' disease patients. The study was conducted in China and was registered as a clinical trial. A total of 35 or so samples were covered by TCR sequencing, comprising approximately 13 persistent and around 20 newly diagnosed Graves' disease patients. Persistent Graves' disease patients were compared with newly diagnosed Graves' disease patients by peripheral blood TCR sequencing and RNA sequencing. Here is what the overall study found, with its caveats: Persistent patients shared more public clonotypes among themselves (under 3,000) than newly diagnosed patients did (about 970). Only peripheral blood was studied, because thyroid tissue, the primary lesion, was inaccessible. TRBV28, TRBJ1-2 and TRBJ2-5 were preferentially used in persistent disease, while TRBV20-1 and TRBJ2-1 were favored in newly diagnosed disease. The small sample size was acknowledged by the authors as a limitation that may reduce accuracy. Compared with newly diagnosed patients, patients with persistent Graves' disease had lower TCR Shannon entropy and fewer highly expanded clones, which suggests clonal expansion. Sequencing and analysis were restricted to the TCR beta chain.

The library was obtained by multiplex PCR. TCRdb records Illumina HiSeq 4000 as the sequencer. CDR3 regions were amplified by Arm-PCR with iRepertoire HTBI primers to construct TCR beta libraries. PCR products were gel purified before sequencing. From the authors' description of their analysis: Gene usage analysis of CDR3 amino acid clonotypes used the 62 TRBV and 14 to 15 TRBJ segments found across samples. Filtered high-quality paired reads were merged into contigs using COPE and FqMerger. BLAST was used to align contigs to IMGT TRBV, TRBD and TRBJ reference genes, with CDR3 defined following IMGT. Any clonotype with a frequency above 0.1% was counted as a highly expanded clone. Shannon entropy served as the measure of repertoire diversity, while the Gini coefficient captured V-J evenness. A clonotype found in more than one individual was treated as public. In TCRdb, the public reads were trimmed at Q25 with fastp and aligned with MiXCR, with productive beta chains retained. Each record represents a unique CDR3 protein, reported with the most common genes and DNA among its rows. V and J calls and clone size were set by TCRdb, not the authors. The table for this sample lists more than 350,000 distinct CDR3 sequences; about 15% of them were counted only once. The leading ten clones occupy 16% of the sample.

Including cysteine and phenylalanine, the CDR3 has 17 amino acids. Just CDR3 DNA is preserved here, 51 bases in frame from base 1. Clipping removes 3 bases from V and 8 bases from J, with 11 as the unmatched junction base count. CDR1 and CDR2, per the germline V gene, are KGHSH and LQKENI. This clonotype was counted only a few times. Its antigen remains undetermined. Nothing much larger sits one base from this clone, and base qualities are not available. Sample time point, as interpreted from the label and publication: newly diagnosed GD, antithyroid drugs for less than 3 months. RNA was extracted from PBMCs in TRIzol for both TCR sequencing and RNA sequencing. The diagnosis of Graves' disease was made according to American Thyroid Association guidelines. Patients for the study were recruited at an endocrinology department in Xi'an, China. Each patient gave 7.5 to 10 milliliters of peripheral blood, collected in an EDTA anticoagulant tube. Ficoll Paque Plus density gradient separation was used to isolate PBMCs, and no additional T cell sorting was done. An Agilent 2100 Bioanalyzer and agarose gel were used to check RNA quality, and a NanoDrop 2000 was used to measure RNA concentration.

The sample was also linked to a second study, of T cells in Graves' hyperthyroidism and ophthalmopathy. The second paper further reports: A patient counted as having stable Graves' hyperthyroidism if no progression to ophthalmopathy occurred over 18 months of follow-up. Hyperthyroidism patients were newly diagnosed, with disease duration under 2 months, and aged 18 to 65 years. Exclusion was applied to patients with uncontrolled infections, other autoimmune diseases, pregnancy or lactation. Diagnoses were established on the basis of clinical symptoms, serum thyroxine and TRAb, thyroid ultrasound, and orbital computed tomography. For the first round of RT-PCR on the TCR CDR3, the HTBI primer set was used together with the Qiagen OneStep RT-PCR kit. Most expanded thyroid clonotypes (frequency above 0.001) were also detected in blood, suggesting blood repertoires may reflect thyroid immune responses. In cross-validation, a model built on a 13 V-J signature told ophthalmopathy apart from stable hyperthyroidism with approximately 90% sensitivity and around 83% specificity, and in testing the same model reached 80%/75%. During validation, the model predicted progression to ophthalmopathy a median of approximately 6.5 months ahead of onset, with almost 71% sensitivity and almost 75% specificity. To identify TCR V-J signatures that set the groups apart, the researchers used a discovery cohort of 95 to 100 patients, made up of around 40 with Graves' ophthalmopathy and 57 with stable Graves' hyperthyroidism. Prospective prediction of ophthalmopathy was tested in an independent validation cohort of under 20 hyperthyroidism patients and approximately 17 patients who later progressed to ophthalmopathy. For training and testing, the 100 or so patients in the discovery cohort were randomly divided in a 7:3 ratio. Thyroid tissue and blood T-cell repertoires from roughly six Graves' hyperthyroidism patients were also compared in the study. Following sampling, methimazole starting at 30 mg daily was given to hyperthyroidism patients, and high-dose intravenous methylprednisolone was given to ophthalmopathy patients. A second multiplex PCR round built the libraries, followed by size selection and purification. The libraries were sequenced on an Illumina HiSeq2000 using paired-end 100 bp reads. SOAPnuke was used to process the raw data, removing reads that contained adapters or uncalled bases, had a mean Phred below 15, or lacked an exact match to the constant primer or identifier. COPE v1.2.5 was used to merge high-quality paired reads, and clonotypes were defined as unique nucleotide sequences. Clonotypes were aligned to IMGT TRBV, TRBD and TRBJ reference segments using MiTCR v1.1. The analysis included only V-J combinations with a frequency above 0.0001, which together covered over 98% of the repertoires. A TCS score was defined as the ratio of F50 (clonal expansion) to E x V (chaos), with BLOSUM62-based TCRdist applied between CDR3 peptides within each V-J. Welch's t-statistics and random forest reduced 514 V-J features to 13, which were used in a naive Bayes classifier (R e1071). Sample size was not statistically predetermined, and blinding of investigators to group allocation was not performed. The paper describes TCR Vbeta CDR3 sequencing of 120 to 150 peripheral blood samples, made up of about 41 ophthalmopathy patients, around 73 hyperthyroidism patients and 17 progressor patients.

The chain uses TRBV18 and TRBJ2-1; the central 12 bases match TRBD1. The sequencing used peripheral blood mononuclear cells (PBMCs), collected at new diagnosis, from a patient treated with antithyroid drugs. The sequence was obtained from a woman in her twenties or thirties with Graves disease. Donor details come from another sample of the same person, matched by shared clones. CDR3 region: CASSPERDRGRVDEQFF. The nucleotide sequence is given as TGTGCCAGCTCACCCGAAAGGGACAGGGGGCGAGTCGATGAGCAGTTCTTC.